This TCR beta chain was profiled in a study of blood T cell repertoires in COVID-19. As for the study in general: Whether acute or convalescent, the COVID-19 samples came from the United States, Italy and Spain.

Method: immunoSEQ multiplex PCR; TCRdb's copy keeps in-frame clones and lacks some. The sample yields some 150,000 clones, about nine tenths seen once. The CDR3 spans 13 residues. Deletions cut 6 bases from V and 2 bases from J, with 10 bases between. Germline V lookup: CDR1 MNHEY, CDR2 SVGAGI. Cohort allocation depended upon clinical history that participants reported. Cohort 3 donors counted as recovered after two negative PCRs, clearance, or resolved symptoms. J is TRBJ1-1 and V is TRBV6-5, with D possibly being TRBD1 (5 bases). The clonotype was recovered from a man aged 50-60 years who had recovered from COVID-19. Sequenced input: PBMCs or T cells enriched from blood (not recorded which). CDR3 sequence (DNA): TGTGCCAGCAGAGCCCAGGGAAACACTGAAGCTTTCTTT. This sequence encodes CASRAQGNTEAFF.